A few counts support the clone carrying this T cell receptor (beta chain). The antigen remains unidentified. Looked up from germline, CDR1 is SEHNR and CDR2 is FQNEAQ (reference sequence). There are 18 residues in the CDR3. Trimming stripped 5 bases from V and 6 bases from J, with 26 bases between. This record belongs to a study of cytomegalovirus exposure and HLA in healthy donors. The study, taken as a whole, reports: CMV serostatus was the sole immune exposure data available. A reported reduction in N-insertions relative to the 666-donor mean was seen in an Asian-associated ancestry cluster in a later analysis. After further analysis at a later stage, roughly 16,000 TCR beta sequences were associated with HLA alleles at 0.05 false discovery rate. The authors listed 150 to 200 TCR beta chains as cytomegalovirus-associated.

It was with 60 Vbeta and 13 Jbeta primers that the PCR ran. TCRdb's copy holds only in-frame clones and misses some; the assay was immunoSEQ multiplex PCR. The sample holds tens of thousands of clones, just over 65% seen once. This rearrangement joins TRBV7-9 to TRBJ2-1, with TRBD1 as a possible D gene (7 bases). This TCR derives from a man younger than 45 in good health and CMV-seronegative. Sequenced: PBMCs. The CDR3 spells CASSRQGGEVTRGNEQFF. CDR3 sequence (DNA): TGTGCCAGCAGCCGTCAGGGGGGCGAGGTGACGAGGGGCAATGAGCAGTTCTTC.